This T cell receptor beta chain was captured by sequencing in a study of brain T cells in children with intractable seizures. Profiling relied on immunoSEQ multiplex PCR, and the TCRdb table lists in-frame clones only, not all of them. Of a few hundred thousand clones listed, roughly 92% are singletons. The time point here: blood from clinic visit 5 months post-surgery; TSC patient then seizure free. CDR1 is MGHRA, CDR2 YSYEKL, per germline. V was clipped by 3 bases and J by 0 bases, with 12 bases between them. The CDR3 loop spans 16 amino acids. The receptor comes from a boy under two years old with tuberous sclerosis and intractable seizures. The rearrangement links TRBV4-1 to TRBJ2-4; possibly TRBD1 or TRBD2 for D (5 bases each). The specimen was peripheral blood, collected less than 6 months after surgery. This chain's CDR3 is CASSHVTGTAKNIQYF. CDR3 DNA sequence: TGCGCCAGCAGCCACGTTACCGGGACAGCCAAAAACATTCAGTACTTC.